Sequencing of this T cell receptor (beta chain) was carried out in a study of Graves' ophthalmopathy and Graves' hyperthyroidism listed by TCRdb under 2018. The study in broad terms: Hyperthyroidism was defined as stable when no progression to ophthalmopathy occurred within 18 months of follow-up. The study used signatures of the TCR beta repertoire to tell Graves' ophthalmopathy apart from Graves' hyperthyroidism and to predict which patients would progress to ophthalmopathy. In total, under 150 blood samples were TCR-sequenced: 43 ophthalmopathy, some 75 hyperthyroidism and about 17 hyperthyroidism-to-ophthalmopathy patients. To explore V-J signatures distinguishing ophthalmopathy from hyperthyroidism, a discovery set of about a hundred patients (around 42 ophthalmopathy, 57 stable hyperthyroidism) was enrolled. An independent validation cohort comprised roughly 20 hyperthyroidism patients and 15 to 17 patients who later progressed from hyperthyroidism to ophthalmopathy. T-cell repertoires of thyroid tissue and blood were compared in over five hyperthyroidism patients. Once sampling was done, hyperthyroidism patients were given methimazole at a starting dose of 30 mg daily, while ophthalmopathy patients were given high-dose intravenous methylprednisolone. What the authors observed across the whole study: In cross-validation, the 13-signature model distinguished ophthalmopathy from stable hyperthyroidism with about 90% sensitivity and 81.08% specificity, while in the test set the corresponding values were about 80% and 75%. Most expanded thyroid clonotypes with frequency above 0.001 were also detected in blood, suggesting blood repertoires may reflect the thyroid immune response. In validation, the model predicted ophthalmopathy progression with nearly 71% sensitivity and roughly 78% specificity; some twelve predicted patients were CT-confirmed with GO in a median of about 6.1 months. Sample size was not predetermined statistically, and investigators were not blinded to group allocation.

The germline V gene yields WSHSY for CDR1 and SAAADI for CDR2. V is cut back by 8 bases and J by 5 bases, with 10 bases in the junction unmatched. The cysteine opens and the phenylalanine closes a CDR3 of 14 amino acids. Only the CDR3 DNA stays, 42 bases, in frame from base 1. Patients with hyperthyroidism were aged 18 to 65 years, had been newly diagnosed, and had a disease duration of less than 2 months. Anyone with other autoimmune diseases, uncontrolled infections, pregnancy or lactation was excluded from the study. Diagnosis relied on clinical symptoms, serum thyroxine, TRAb, thyroid ultrasound and orbital computed tomography. Trizol reagent was used to extract the total RNA, and its quality was then checked on an Agilent 2100 Bioanalyzer. With respect to this clonotype: Its antigen specificity is not known. Base qualities are not recorded, but no much larger clone differs from it by a single base.

For repertoire sequencing, TCR beta CDR3 regions were amplified from RNA transcripts. A first-round RT-PCR used HTBI primers with the Qiagen OneStep RT-PCR kit, followed by a second-round multiplex PCR, size selection and purification. Libraries were sequenced on an Illumina HiSeq2000 using paired-end 100 bp reads. The authors' pipeline ran thus. Reads were processed with SOAPnuke, discarding reads with adapters, uncalled bases, mean Phred below 15, or no exact constant-primer or identifier match. High-quality paired reads were merged with COPE v1.2.5. Unique nucleotide sequences were defined as clonotypes and aligned to IMGT TRB V, D and J references using MiTCR v1.1. Only V-J combinations with frequency above 0.0001 were analysed, covering more than 99% of repertoires. For each V-J combination, a TCR clonal expansion and chaos score was defined as the ratio of F50 clonal expansion to chaos observed in the TCRdist matrix. Welch's t-statistics and random forest were used to reduce the features to some 13 V-J combinations, which were then used as input to a naive Bayes classifier. Thyroid-blood repertoire similarity was quantified with the Morisita-Horn index. TCRdb reprocessing: public reads trimmed at Q25 with fastp, clones called with MiXCR, in-frame beta chains kept. Rows are unified per CDR3 protein, each entry keeping the most common DNA and genes. These V and J calls rely on TCRdb rather than the paper's analysis. This sample has over a million distinct CDR3 sequences in its table, and 35% to 40% of those were observed once. Over 8.5% of the sample comes from the top ten.

The sample taken for sequencing was peripheral blood or thyroid tissue (not recorded which). In this chain, TRBV10-2 is recombined with TRBJ2-5, and 8 bases in between align with TRBD2. This receptor was identified in an adult man with Graves' hyperthyroidism. For the CDR3, the sequence is CASQGLGWAETQYF. The DNA is TGCGCCAGCCAGGGACTAGGGTGGGCGGAGACCCAGTACTTC.